This TCR beta chain comes out of a study of blood T cell repertoires in COVID-19. The table came from immunoSEQ multiplex PCR; TCRdb's copy has only in-frame clones and leaves some out. The repertoire holds about 210,000 clones, with roughly 86% as singletons. The V segment lost 5 bases and the J segment 1 base; nucleotides outside the gene matches: 8. The CDR3 sequence is 16 residues long. Germline V gene lookup returns CDR1 SGHTA and CDR2 FQGNSA. Sequenced input: peripheral blood. The sequence was collected from a young man with active or convalescent COVID-19. The rearrangement joins TRBV7-2 to TRBJ2-3, with 8 bases aligning to TRBD2. CDR3 bases: TGTGCCAGCAGCCCCGGGACACTAGCGGGCACAGATACGCAGTATTTT. It encodes CASSPGTLAGTDTQYF.